A selection of T cell receptor beta chains follows, all from one sample in a study of blood T cell repertoires in COVID-19. Produced via immunoSEQ multiplex PCR; TCRdb's table is partial and in-frame only. The sample lists some 270,000 clones, 70% to 90% occurring once. Material: peripheral blood. The receptors stem from a woman between 65 and 79 years old with acute or convalescent COVID-19. CDR3s include the opening cysteine and the closing phenylalanine or tryptophan. Each record gives: CDR3 length, D gene, J gene, V gene, clone size, CDR3 protein, CDR3 DNA. D genes are given only for firm matches. Only part of the rows carry a size: once, few, many, or a class if the clone is expanded.

length: 15
D: NA
J: TRBJ2-6
V: TRBV25-1
size: NA
CDR3: CASSKQGDGANVLTF
DNA: TGTGCCAGCAGTAAACAGGGTGATGGGGCCAACGTCCTGACTTTC

length: 11
D: TRBD2
J: TRBJ2-1
V: TRBV20-1
size: NA
CDR3: CSLGEGNEQFF
DNA: TGCAGTCTTGGGGAGGGGAATGAGCAGTTCTTC

length: 12
D: NA
J: TRBJ2-7
V: TRBV6-5
size: NA
CDR3: CASGNGAYEQYF
DNA: TGTGCCAGCGGGAACGGGGCCTACGAGCAGTACTTC

length: 14
D: NA
J: TRBJ2-7
V: TRBV28
size: NA
CDR3: CASSLRPITYEQYF
DNA: TGTGCCAGCAGTTTGCGGCCGATTACCTACGAGCAGTACTTC

length: 13
D: TRBD1
J: TRBJ1-5
V: TRBV7-2
size: NA
CDR3: CASSLQGGQPQHF
DNA: TGTGCCAGCAGCCTACAGGGGGGCCAGCCCCAGCATTTT

length: 16
D: TRBD2
J: TRBJ2-3
V: TRBV7-2
size: NA
CDR3: CASSLQLAGGADTQYF
DNA: TGTGCCAGCAGCTTACAACTAGCGGGGGGCGCAGATACGCAGTATTTT

length: 15
D: NA
J: TRBJ2-3
V: TRBV7-9
size: once
CDR3: CASSLDGGDTDTQYF
DNA: TGTGCCAGCAGCTTAGATGGCGGGGACACAGATACGCAGTATTTT

length: 15
D: TRBD1
J: TRBJ1-1
V: TRBV7-9
size: NA
CDR3: CASSFWTGGYAEAFF
DNA: TGTGCCAGCAGCTTCTGGACAGGAGGGTATGCTGAAGCTTTCTTT

length: 14
D: TRBD1
J: TRBJ2-7
V: TRBV30
size: NA
CDR3: CACPYRGSSYEQYF
DNA: TGTGCCTGTCCCTACAGGGGAAGCTCCTACGAGCAGTACTTC

length: 12
D: NA
J: TRBJ1-3
V: TRBV20-1
size: few
CDR3: CSASRSGNTIYF
DNA: TGCAGTGCTAGTCGGTCTGGAAACACCATATATTTT

length: 18
D: NA
J: TRBJ1-2
V: TRBV4-1
size: NA
CDR3: CASSQLGGAQTSIYGYTF
DNA: TGCGCCAGCAGCCAGCTGGGGGGGGCGCAGACGTCGATCTATGGCTACACCTTC

length: 16
D: NA
J: TRBJ1-1
V: TRBV27
size: NA
CDR3: CASSRARTVMNTEAFF
DNA: TGTGCCAGCAGCCGAGCCCGGACAGTCATGAACACTGAAGCTTTCTTT

length: 12
D: NA
J: TRBJ1-2
V: TRBV28
size: NA
CDR3: CASSSPGNGYTF
DNA: TGTGCCAGCAGTTCCCCAGGGAATGGCTACACCTTC

length: 15
D: NA
J: TRBJ2-7
V: TRBV11-2
size: few
CDR3: CASSLGSIGVYEQYF
DNA: TGTGCCAGCAGCTTAGGATCTATAGGGGTATACGAGCAGTACTTC

length: 20
D: NA
J: TRBJ1-3
V: TRBV3-1/TRBV3-2
size: NA
CDR3: CASSHPGPGLQARSGNTIYF
DNA: TGTGCCAGCAGCCATCCAGGGCCAGGTCTTCAGGCCAGGTCTGGAAACACCATATATTTT

length: 16
D: TRBD2
J: TRBJ2-3
V: TRBV3-1/TRBV3-2
size: NA
CDR3: CASSQVAGALTDTQYF
DNA: TGTGCCAGCAGCCAAGTAGCGGGGGCCCTCACAGATACGCAGTATTTT

length: 14
D: NA
J: TRBJ2-1
V: TRBV5-6
size: NA
CDR3: CASTDDYTYNEQFF
DNA: TGTGCCAGCACCGATGACTACACCTACAATGAGCAGTTCTTC

length: 16
D: TRBD1
J: TRBJ1-2
V: TRBV19
size: NA
CDR3: CASRKPGQKGPYGYTF
DNA: TGTGCCAGTAGAAAACCGGGACAGAAAGGACCTTATGGCTACACCTTC

length: 16
D: NA
J: TRBJ2-5
V: TRBV2
size: NA
CDR3: CASSPAQGIGKETQYF
DNA: TGTGCCAGCAGTCCCGCTCAGGGAATAGGTAAAGAGACCCAGTACTTC

length: 14
D: NA
J: TRBJ1-1
V: TRBV3-1/TRBV3-2
size: NA
CDR3: CASSLQGRDTEAFF
DNA: TGTGCCAGCAGCCTCCAGGGAAGGGACACTGAAGCTTTCTTT

length: 11
D: NA
J: TRBJ2-3
V: TRBV2
size: NA
CDR3: CATRQADTQYF
DNA: TGTGCCACCCGGCAGGCGGATACGCAGTATTTT

length: 10
D: NA
J: TRBJ2-5
V: TRBV2
size: NA
CDR3: CASLQETQYF
DNA: TGTGCCAGCCTCCAAGAGACCCAGTACTTC

length: 15
D: TRBD2
J: TRBJ2-1
V: TRBV3-1/TRBV3-2
size: NA
CDR3: CASSQVSSGGYSLFF
DNA: TGTGCCAGCAGCCAAGTCTCTAGCGGGGGGTATTCGCTGTTCTTC

length: 15
D: NA
J: TRBJ1-5
V: TRBV10-3
size: once
CDR3: CAISPGRGDNQPQHF
DNA: TGTGCCATCAGCCCTGGGCGGGGGGACAATCAGCCCCAGCATTTT

length: 16
D: TRBD2
J: TRBJ2-2
V: TRBV4-1
size: NA
CDR3: CASSRGSGWNTGELFF
DNA: TGCGCCAGCAGCCGAGGTAGCGGGTGGAACACCGGGGAGCTGTTTTTT

length: 12
D: TRBD1
J: TRBJ1-2
V: TRBV6-2/TRBV6-3
size: NA
CDR3: CASSYGDRGYTF
DNA: TGTGCCAGCAGTTATGGGGACAGGGGCTACACCTTC

length: 16
D: TRBD2
J: TRBJ2-3
V: TRBV11-2
size: NA
CDR3: CASSLLAGGITDTQYF
DNA: TGTGCCAGCAGCTTACTAGCGGGGGGGATCACAGATACGCAGTATTTT

length: 15
D: TRBD2
J: TRBJ2-2
V: TRBV10-1
size: NA
CDR3: CASSRERGRTGELFF
DNA: TGCGCCAGCAGTAGGGAGCGGGGAAGGACCGGGGAGCTGTTTTTT

length: 15
D: NA
J: TRBJ2-7
V: TRBV15
size: NA
CDR3: CATSPRMGALSVQYF
DNA: TGTGCCACCAGCCCCCGCATGGGGGCTTTGAGTGTGCAGTACTTC

length: 14
D: NA
J: TRBJ1-1
V: TRBV2
size: NA
CDR3: CASTAGRAHTEAFF
DNA: TGTGCCAGCACTGCGGGGAGGGCTCACACTGAAGCTTTCTTT

length: 15
D: NA
J: TRBJ1-5
V: TRBV6-6
size: NA
CDR3: CASSYEPYGNQPQHF
DNA: TGTGCCAGCAGTTACGAGCCTTACGGCAATCAGCCCCAGCATTTT

length: 15
D: NA
J: TRBJ1-5
V: TRBV19
size: NA
CDR3: CASSMRAGGNQPQHF
DNA: TGTGCCAGTAGTATGAGGGCAGGAGGCAATCAGCCCCAGCATTTT

length: 14
D: NA
J: TRBJ1-3
V: TRBV2
size: NA
CDR3: CASSEGSSGNTIYF
DNA: TGTGCCAGCAGTGAGGGGAGCTCTGGAAACACCATATATTTT

length: 15
D: NA
J: TRBJ1-4
V: TRBV6-5
size: NA
CDR3: CASKKEGATNEKLFF
DNA: TGTGCCAGCAAGAAGGAGGGAGCAACTAATGAAAAACTGTTTTTT

length: 14
D: TRBD1
J: TRBJ1-3
V: TRBV10-3
size: NA
CDR3: CAIRVDRAGNTIYF
DNA: TGTGCCATCAGGGTGGACAGGGCTGGAAACACCATATATTTT

length: 16
D: NA
J: TRBJ2-2
V: TRBV19
size: NA
CDR3: CATSSPGRGFIGELFF
DNA: TGTGCCACCTCTTCCCCGGGCCGGGGGTTTATCGGGGAGCTGTTTTTT

length: 13
D: TRBD1
J: TRBJ1-2
V: TRBV11-2
size: NA
CDR3: CASSSTGNYGYTF
DNA: TGTGCCAGCAGCTCGACAGGGAACTATGGCTACACCTTC

length: 13
D: NA
J: TRBJ2-5
V: TRBV2
size: NA
CDR3: CASSEHYRETQYF
DNA: TGTGCCAGCAGTGAGCACTATAGGGAGACCCAGTACTTC

length: 15
D: TRBD1
J: TRBJ1-4
V: TRBV23-1
size: NA
CDR3: CASSQGTGRNEKLFF
DNA: TGCGCCAGCAGTCAGGGGACAGGGAGGAATGAAAAACTGTTTTTT